This entry lists 32 T cell receptor beta chains sequenced from one sample in a study of blood T cells in healthy people across ages. Alongside a J-beta primer mix, a sample-barcoded 5' primer served in a second PCR lasting roughly 6 to 11 cycles. Each CDR3 protein is one row after TCRdb ran MiXCR on the 5' RACE reads. The data contain about 780,000 distinct CDR3 sequences, 46% of them seen just once; the ten biggest clones take up over 15%. Sequencing input: blood. The receptors come from a man at least 80 years old in good health.

With regard to this clonotype: A much larger clone differs from this one at a single base, so this may be a read error. The V and J genes are TRBV5-1 and TRBJ2-2, with TRBD1 matching over 7 bases. In germline, CDR1 is SGHRS, CDR2 YFSETQ. The CDR3 is made up of 14 amino acids. This CDR3 is CACRQGPEQEELFF. The CDR3 DNA sequence: TGCGCCTGCAGACAGGGACCCGAACAGGAGGAGCTGTTTTTT.

The chain recombines TRBV29-1 with TRBJ2-2, with TRBD1 identical over 9 bases. This CDR3 is 17 amino acids long. Germline V gene data show CDR1 as SQVTM and CDR2 as ANQGSEA. With V trimmed by 4 bases and J by 4 bases, 13 bases remained unmatched. Here the CDR3 DNA reads TGCAGCGTTGGGGGACAGGGAACCTCCGGGAGCACCGGGGAGCTGTTTTTT. Translated, it gives CSVGGQGTSGSTGELFF.

This clonotype appeared a few times. The junction shows a germline mismatch at one end, possibly a read error. The chain joins TRBV7-8 to TRBJ2-5, with TRBD1 matching 7 bases. Germline V gene data show CDR1 as SGHVS and CDR2 as FQNEAQ. This CDR3 spans 15 amino acids. The CDR3: CAGRPERGPQETQYF. CDR3 nucleotides: TGTGCCGGCAGACCCGAGAGGGGGCCACAAGAGACCCAGTACTTC.

This clonotype was found many times. The rearrangement links TRBV6-2 or TRBV6-3 to TRBJ2-1; 12 bases match TRBD2. V gave up 7 bases and J gave up 4 bases; unmatched junction bases: 8. Germline CDR1 and CDR2: MNHEY and SVGEGT. The CDR3 length is 16 residues. CDR3 residues: CASTRLAGEAYNEQFF. The CDR3 nucleotides read TGTGCCAGCACTAGACTAGCGGGAGAGGCGTACAATGAGCAGTTCTTC.

The chain is built from TRBV7-2 and TRBJ2-7; 7 bases match TRBD1. The CDR3 length is 15 residues. Unmatched junction bases numbered 14, after V lost 6 bases and J lost 6 bases. CDR1 SGHTA and CDR2 FQGNSA come from the germline V gene. The CDR3 DNA reads TGTGCCAGCAGTACGACCGGGACAGTACCCCTCGAGCAGTACTTC. It yields the protein CASSTTGTVPLEQYF. Together with reference TRBV7-2 and TRBJ2-7, the CDR3 gives the full variable domain: GAGVSQSPSNKVTEKGKDVELRCDPISGHTALYWYRQSLGQGLEFLIYFQGNSAPDKSGLPSDRFSAERTGGSVSTLTIQRTQQEDSAVYLCASSTTGTVPLEQYFGPGTRLTVT.

This clonotype was seen many times. The chain carries TRBV20-1 and TRBJ2-5, with 8 bases matching TRBD2. Per germline, CDR1 DFQATT and CDR2 SNEGSKA (reference sequence). The CDR3 covers 13 residues. The ends lost 8 bases at V and 1 base at J; junction bases unmatched: 6. The CDR3 loop reads CSPYSGAQETQYF. In DNA, the CDR3 is TGCAGTCCGTATAGCGGGGCCCAAGAGACCCAGTACTTC.

The chain combines TRBV6-1 with TRBJ1-1; unclear D gene. The germline V gene has CDR1 MNHNS and CDR2 SASEGT. CDR3 length: 14 residues. V was trimmed by 5 bases and J by 4 bases, leaving 14 bases between them. The CDR3 protein is CASSPRGGSTEAFF. CDR3 nucleotides: TGTGCCAGCAGTCCACGGGGTGGTTCCACTGAAGCTTTCTTT.

The J gene is TRBJ2-4, the V gene TRBV2; possible D gene TRBD2, 7 bases. The DNA end favors TRBJ2-5, so the J call may be wrong. The CDR3 spans 13 residues. The germline gives CDR1 SNHLY, CDR2 FYNNEI. The CDR3 DNA is TGTGCCAGCAACGGGGGGCGGCAAGAGACCCAGTACTTC. Its protein is CASNGGRQETQYF.

The chain carries TRBV11-3 and TRBJ2-1; weak D call: TRBD1 (5 bases). Trimming left V 4 bases short and J 0 bases short, with 13 bases between. The CDR3 extends over 16 amino acids. Germline CDR1 is SGHNT and CDR2 is YENEEA. In nucleotides, the CDR3 is TGTGCCAGCAGCTCAGGGCAGATTAGCTCCTACAATGAGCAGTTCTTC. Translation gives CASSSGQISSYNEQFF. The variable domain in full, completed from reference TRBV11-3 and TRBJ2-1, reads EAGVVQSPRYKIIEKKQPVAFWCNPISGHNTLYWYLQNLGQGPELLIRYENEEAVDDSQLPKDRFSAERLKGVDSTLKIQPAELGDSAVYLCASSSGQISSYNEQFFGPGTRLTVL.

This clonotype was seen only a few times. The chain combines TRBV7-2 with TRBJ2-5; perhaps D is TRBD1 or TRBD2 (6 bases each). V was shortened by 5 bases and J by 2 bases, with 15 bases between the two germline ends. The CDR3 contains 15 residues. Germline CDR1 and CDR2: SGHTA and FQGNSA. CDR3 in DNA: TGTGCCAGCAGCCCGCGAGGGGGGTTACAAGAGACCCAGTACTTC. Protein sequence: CASSPRGGLQETQYF.

This clonotype was seen only a few times. A much bigger clone sits one base away, suggesting this may be a read error. This chain links TRBV20-1 with TRBJ2-3; D perhaps matches TRBD1 (5 bases). This CDR3 has 15 residues. CDR1 and CDR2 from the germline V gene are DFQATT and SNEGSKA (reference sequence). The CDR3 DNA sequence: TGCGGTGCTAGAGATTCCAGCAGTCCAGGGGATACGCAGTATTTT. This codes for CGARDSSSPGDTQYF.

In its sample, this clonotype was seen a few times. CDR3: CASSLGQQTDTQYF. Here the CDR3 DNA reads TGTGCCAGCAGCTTAGGACAGCAAACAGATACGCAGTATTTT. The rearrangement uses TRBV7-9 and TRBJ2-3, with TRBD1 as a possible D gene (5 bases). V lost 1 base and J lost 3, with 8 bases in between. Germline V gene data show CDR1 as SEHNR and CDR2 as FQNEAQ (reference sequence). This CDR3 comprises 14 residues.

V gene TRBV2 combines with J gene TRBJ2-5, with D possibly matching TRBD1 (5 bases). This CDR3 has 14 amino acids. The germline V gene has CDR1 SNHLY and CDR2 FYNNEI. V was cut by 8 bases and J by 1 base, with 14 bases left in between. The CDR3 sequence: CASPIDSLQETQYF. CDR3 sequence (DNA): TGTGCCAGCCCTATCGACAGCCTCCAAGAGACCCAGTACTTC.

The genes are TRBV5-6 and TRBJ2-5, with D possibly being TRBD1 (6 bases). The V and J ends lost 0 bases and 2 bases respectively, with 14 bases between them. The CDR3 length is 16 residues. Germline V CDR1 and CDR2: SGHDT, YYEEEE. As DNA, the CDR3 is TGTGCCAGCAGCTTGGTGGGCACCGGACAGCAAGAGACCCAGTACTTC. Amino acids: CASSLVGTGQQETQYF.

This clonotype came up a few times. The chain has TRBV7-3 and TRBJ2-5; D might be TRBD2 (6 bases). The V gene lost 2 bases and the J gene lost 2 bases, with 18 bases spanning the gap. Germline CDR1 is SGHTA and CDR2 is FQGTGA. The CDR3 is 17 amino acids. The CDR3 DNA is TGTGCCAGCAGCTTAGGGCAGGGAGGTTGGTCGCAAGAGACCCAGTACTTC. It yields the protein CASSLGQGGWSQETQYF.

The chain employs TRBV4-2 and TRBJ2-1; D is possibly TRBD2 (5 bases). The CDR3 runs to 14 residues. The V gene's germline CDR1 is LGHNA and CDR2 YNFKEQ. The germline V and J ends were trimmed by 4 bases and 6 bases, with 13 bases remaining between them. The CDR3 protein is CASSPRLPPNEQFF. The DNA for the CDR3 is TGTGCCAGCAGCCCTCGACTACCCCCCAATGAGCAGTTCTTC.

This chain connects TRBV29-1 to TRBJ1-5; 10 nucleotides line up with TRBD1. The germline V gene has CDR1 SQVTM and CDR2 ANQGSEA. CDR3 length: 14 amino acids. With V trimmed by 6 bases and J by 4 bases, 6 bases remained unmatched. CDR3 protein: CSVLTGGRNQPQHF. In nucleotides, the CDR3 is TGCAGCGTGTTGACAGGGGGCAGGAATCAGCCCCAGCATTTT.

The chain links TRBV12-3 or TRBV12-4 to TRBJ2-7; 10 bases fit TRBD1. The CDR3 has 15 amino acids. The ends lost 6 bases at V and 3 bases at J; junction bases unmatched: 8. The CDR3 loop reads CASSRGQGGLYEQYF. DNA of the CDR3: TGTGCCAGCAGCCGCGGACAGGGGGGTCTCTACGAGCAGTACTTC.

The rearrangement links TRBV20-1 to TRBJ1-2; TRBD1 matches at 8 bases. CDR1 DFQATT and CDR2 SNEGSKA come from the germline V gene (reference sequence). The CDR3 contains 13 residues. Trimming at V came to 7 bases and at J to 5 bases, leaving 9 bases not matched to a gene. CDR3 region: CSGTGTGLYGYTF. The CDR3 DNA reads TGCAGTGGAACCGGGACAGGCTTATATGGCTACACCTTC.

The chain has TRBV11-2 and TRBJ2-1; possible D gene TRBD2, 7 bases. The V end was cut by 5 bases, the J end by 3 bases, with 17 bases between. Looked up from germline, CDR1 is SGHAT and CDR2 is FQNNGV. CDR3 length: 16 residues. CDR3 sequence reads: CASSPRVRGLYNEQFF. CDR3 bases: TGTGCCAGCAGCCCCCGCGTGCGGGGGCTCTACAATGAGCAGTTCTTC.

This chain connects TRBV9 to TRBJ2-5, with 9 nucleotides matching TRBD2. The CDR3 runs to 15 residues. Trimming cost V 0 bases and J 1 base; bases outside gene matches: 1. Germline loops: CDR1 SGDLS, CDR2 YYNGEE. The CDR3 DNA is TGTGCCAGCAGCGTAGGGACTAGCGCCCAAGAGACCCAGTACTTC. This gives the protein CASSVGTSAQETQYF.

This clonotype came up a few times. The V call is TRBV9, the J call TRBJ2-1; D is unclear. Trimming stripped 6 bases from V and 0 bases from J, with 10 bases between. This CDR3 is 14 amino acids long. CDR1 and CDR2 from the germline V gene are SGDLS and YYNGEE. CDR3 coding DNA: TGTGCCAGCACGGCGGAGAGCTCCTACAATGAGCAGTTCTTC. Translating it yields CASTAESSYNEQFF.

The chain employs TRBV29-1 and TRBJ1-4; D remains ambiguous. V lost 0 bases and J 7 bases, leaving 15 bases between the germline ends. The CDR3 consists of 15 residues. Germline values: CDR1 SQVTM, CDR2 ANQGSEA. The CDR3 bases are TGCAGCGTTGAAGATCCGATGGCGGGTCGTGAAAAACTGTTTTTT. Translating gives CSVEDPMAGREKLFF. Combining the CDR3 with reference TRBV29-1 and TRBJ1-4 gives the whole variable domain SAVISQKPSRDICQRGTSLTIQCQVDSQVTMMFWYRQQPGQSLTLIATANQGSEATYESGFVIDKFPISRPNLTFSTLTVSNMSPEDSSIYLCSVEDPMAGREKLFFGSGTQLSVL.

The rearrangement uses TRBV20-1 and TRBJ2-3, with D maybe TRBD1 (6 bases). Trimming cost V 5 bases and J 3 bases, with 15 bases left between them. Germline V lookup: CDR1 DFQATT, CDR2 SNEGSKA (reference sequence). The CDR3 loop spans 14 amino acids. The CDR3, as DNA: TGCAGTGCTCCTACCCACCAGGGGACAGATACGCAGTATTTT. Translating it yields CSAPTHQGTDTQYF.

This clonotype was detected a few times. The chain has TRBV5-1 and TRBJ2-5; possible D gene TRBD1, 6 bases. The CDR3 length is 15 residues. In germline, CDR1 is SGHRS, CDR2 YFSETQ. Trimming cost V 9 bases and J 4 bases, with 22 bases left between them. The CDR3 spells CATHPLGTGRETQYF. The CDR3 DNA follows: TGCGCCACTCATCCCCTGGGCACAGGGAGAGAGACCCAGTACTTC.

This clonotype was seen a handful of times. CDR3 in amino acids: CASSLVSASGTDTQYF. As DNA, the CDR3 is TGCGCCAGCAGCTTGGTAAGCGCGAGCGGCACAGATACGCAGTATTTT. The J gene is TRBJ2-3, the V gene TRBV5-1; no clear D. The CDR3 covers 16 residues. Germline assignment: CDR1 SGHRS and CDR2 YFSETQ. Between the trimmed V and J ends, which lost 0 bases and 1 base, there was a span of 12 bases.

This sequence joins TRBV6-5 and TRBJ2-3, with 7 bases fitting TRBD2. V lost 2 bases and J lost 0; bases outside the gene matches: 2. Looked up from germline, CDR1 is MNHEY and CDR2 is SVGAGI. The CDR3 consists of 15 residues. This CDR3 reads CASSYAGVSTDTQYF. The CDR3, as DNA: TGTGCCAGCAGTTACGCGGGGGTGAGCACAGATACGCAGTATTTT.

This clonotype was picked up a small number of times. One junction end does not reproduce the germline sequence, and a read error may be involved. The chain uses TRBV12-3 or TRBV12-4 and TRBJ2-7; D ambiguous. The CDR3 runs to 17 residues. This chain's CDR3 is CASSSLTLGPVSDEQYF. CDR3 coding DNA: TGTGCCAGCAGTTCACTGACGTTAGGGCCTGTCTCCGACGAGCAGTACTTC.

Note on this clonotype: One junction end disagrees with the germline gene, perhaps due to a read error. This chain connects TRBV6-5 to TRBJ2-2; D is undetermined. From germline, CDR1 is MNHEY and CDR2 SVGAGI. This CDR3 has 15 residues. The CDR3 sequence is CASSYSTPNTGELFF. CDR3 sequence (DNA): TGTGCCAGCAGCTACTCGACGCCAAACACCGGGGAGCTGTTTTTT.

This clonotype appeared a single time. This chain joins TRBV7-9 and TRBJ2-5; tentatively, D is TRBD1 or TRBD2 (5 bases each). The CDR3 totals 16 residues. Deletions cut 6 bases from V and 4 bases from J, with 21 bases between. The V gene's germline CDR1 is SEHNR and CDR2 FQNEAQ (reference sequence). For the CDR3, the DNA is TGTGCCAGCAGGTTAACCGGGACGTCCAGCGTAGAGACCCAGTACTTC. Translation gives CASRLTGTSSVETQYF.

This clonotype has a handful of counts. The CDR3 reads CASSRLGAETQYF. The CDR3 DNA follows: TGTGCCAGCAGCCGACTAGGGGCCGAGACCCAGTACTTC. V gene TRBV6-5 combines with J gene TRBJ2-5; the D gene is possibly TRBD2 (6 bases). The CDR3 consists of 13 residues. V lost 6 bases, J lost 5 bases, and 13 bases lay in between. The germline V gene has CDR1 MNHEY and CDR2 SVGAGI.

This clonotype was seen more than once but under ten times. This chain joins TRBV20-1 and TRBJ1-2; D uncertain. CDR1 DFQATT and CDR2 SNEGSKA come from the germline V gene (reference sequence). With 1 base removed from V and 1 base from J, the gap between germline ends came to 13 bases. This CDR3 is 15 amino acids long. CDR3 amino acids: CSARVGMVNNYGYTF. CDR3 sequence (DNA): TGCAGTGCTAGAGTCGGCATGGTAAATAACTATGGCTACACCTTC.